These 29 T cell receptor beta chains were all obtained from the same sample, sequenced in a study of T cells in Graves' hyperthyroidism and ophthalmopathy. Researchers amplified the TCR beta CDR3 regions from RNA transcripts. The HTBI primer set served for first-round RT-PCR of the TCR CDR3. TCRdb ran MiXCR on the multiplex PCR reads and lists one entry per CDR3 protein. This table has 500,000 or so distinct CDR3 sequences, 15% to 20% appearing once. Sequenced sample: blood. Every receptor here comes from a woman aged 25 to 39 with Graves' ophthalmopathy.

This clonotype has at least ten counts. The rearrangement links TRBV30 to TRBJ2-1, with D perhaps matching TRBD1 (5 bases). Trimming removed 1 base from V and 3 bases from J, with 16 bases in between. The germline gives CDR1 GTSNPN, CDR2 SVGIG (reference sequence). This CDR3 spans 16 amino acids. As DNA, the CDR3 is TGTGCCTGGAGTGACCCTGGGGCCCCAGGCTACAATGAGCAGTTCTTC. Translation: CAWSDPGAPGYNEQFF.

This clonotype was seen only a few times. This chain uses TRBV11-2 with TRBJ2-2; 10 bases align to TRBD2. The CDR3 consists of 13 residues. J gave up 4 bases and V 11 bases, and 4 bases lay outside the gene matches. Germline V CDR1 and CDR2: SGHAT, FQNNGV. This CDR3 is CASLAGATGELFF. CDR3 DNA sequence: TGTGCCTCCCTAGCGGGAGCCACCGGGGAGCTGTTTTTT.

This clonotype showed up just a few times. V is TRBV30 and J is TRBJ2-2; 7 nucleotides line up with TRBD1. Germline loops: CDR1 GTSNPN, CDR2 SVGIG (reference sequence). The CDR3 is 16 amino acids. V was clipped by 2 bases and J by 0 bases; unmatched bases: 6. Here the CDR3 DNA reads TGTGCCTGGAGTACGACCGGGACAGCGAACACCGGGGAGCTGTTTTTT. It specifies CAWSTTGTANTGELFF.

With respect to this clonotype: The junction does not match germline at one end; this may be a read error. The chain has TRBV10-3 and TRBJ2-5, with D perhaps matching TRBD2 (6 bases). Germline CDR1 is ENHRY and CDR2 is SYGVKD. CDR3 length: 17 amino acids. CDR3 sequence (DNA): TGTGCCAGCAGTGAAGACGAAATTGGAGGGGTCCAAGAGACCCAGTACTTC. Its protein product is CASSEDEIGGVQETQYF.

The table lists this clonotype with many counts. The rearrangement links TRBV4-2 to TRBJ2-3, with 7 bases that match TRBD2. The CDR3 length is 14 residues. V shed 4 bases and J 5 bases; nucleotides not matched to a gene: 6. Germline V gene lookup returns CDR1 LGHNA and CDR2 YNFKEQ. CDR3 nucleotides: TGTGCCAGCAGCCTTAGCGGGCGAGTAGATACGCAGTATTTT. It specifies CASSLSGRVDTQYF.

V gene TRBV11-2 combines with J gene TRBJ2-7; a possible D gene is TRBD2 (6 bases). CDR1 and CDR2 from the germline V gene are SGHAT and FQNNGV. The CDR3 covers 12 residues. V was clipped by 4 bases and J by 9 bases, with 13 bases between them. CDR3 DNA sequence: TGTGCCAGCAGCTCCGCCATGGGGGGGCAGTACTTC. Amino acids: CASSSAMGGQYF.

This clonotype was detected ten times or more. The chain recombines TRBV7-8 with TRBJ2-3; unclear D gene. The CDR3 contains 14 residues. Trimming removed 2 bases from V and 3 bases from J, with 9 bases in between. CDR1 and CDR2 from the germline V gene are SGHVS and FQNEAQ. CDR3 in DNA: TGTGCCAGCAGCTTATTGGAGAGAACAGATACGCAGTATTTT. It codes for CASSLLERTDTQYF. The variable domain in full, with the rest retrieved from reference TRBV7-8 and TRBJ2-3, is GAGVSQSPRYKVAKRGQDVALRCDPISGHVSLFWYQQALGQGPEFLTYFQNEAQLDKSGLPSDRFFAERPEGSVSTLKIQRTQQEDSAVYLCASSLLERTDTQYFGPGTRLTVL.

This clonotype was found many times. This chain connects TRBV18 to TRBJ2-7; 8 bases are a match to TRBD2. The junction had 3 bases not matched to a gene; V was cut back by 5 bases and J by 0 bases. This CDR3 is built from 14 residues. Per germline, CDR1 KGHSH and CDR2 LQKENI. In DNA, the CDR3 is TGTGCCAGCTCATCTAGCGGGTACTCCTACGAGCAGTACTTC. Its translation: CASSSSGYSYEQYF. Using reference TRBV18 and TRBJ2-7 for the parts outside the CDR3, the full variable domain is NAGVMQNPRHLVRRRGQEARLRCSPMKGHSHVYWYRQLPEEGLKFMVYLQKENIIDESGMPKERFSAEFPKEGPSILRIQQVVRGDSAAYFCASSSSGYSYEQYFGPGTRLTVT.

This chain joins TRBV7-8 and TRBJ2-2; no firm D call. CDR1 SGHVS and CDR2 FQNEAQ come from the germline V gene. V shed 0 bases and J shed 1 base, with 9 bases lying between them. This CDR3 is built from 16 residues. The CDR3 nucleotides are TGTGCCAGCAGCTTAGCATCCGCGCTGAACACCGGGGAGCTGTTTTTT. Amino acid sequence: CASSLASALNTGELFF.

A remark on this clonotype: A much larger clone lies a single base off, so this may be a read error. The chain links TRBV7-3 to TRBJ2-5; 9 bases fit TRBD1. Germline CDR1 is SGHTA and CDR2 is FQGTGA. There are 14 residues in the CDR3. Losses at the gene ends were 4 bases for V and 9 bases for J; bases not matched to a gene: 9. The CDR3 spells CASSSTGGSEAQYF. CDR3 coding DNA: TGTGCCAGCAGCTCCACAGGGGGCTCGGAGGCCCAGTACTTC.

This clonotype occurred a few times. This sequence joins TRBV6-6 and TRBJ1-1, with a possible D match to TRBD1 (5 bases). CDR3 length equals 13 residues. V was shortened by 2 bases and J by 3 bases, with 7 bases between the two germline ends. Per germline, CDR1 MNHNY and CDR2 SVGAGI (reference sequence). The CDR3 protein is CASSYGQDTEAFF. As DNA, the CDR3 is TGTGCCAGCAGTTACGGACAAGACACTGAAGCTTTCTTT.

The table lists this clonotype with a few counts. This rearrangement joins TRBV20-1 to TRBJ2-7; a possible D gene is TRBD1 (6 bases). Germline V gene sequence: CDR1 DFQATT, CDR2 SNEGSKA (reference sequence). Trimming pared 1 base from V and 0 bases from J, leaving 10 bases between. CDR3 length equals 14 residues. CDR3 in DNA: TGCAGTGCTAGAGGGGTCAGGGGCTCCTACGAGCAGTACTTC. Amino acid sequence: CSARGVRGSYEQYF.

This clonotype was detected ten times or more. Here the CDR3 DNA reads TGTGCCAGCAGCCAGGGGGGACAGGGGGCCAGTGAGCAGTTCTTC. It specifies CASSQGGQGASEQFF. V gene TRBV4-2 combines with J gene TRBJ2-1; TRBD1 matches 12 bases. Trimming cost V 3 bases and J 9 bases; bases outside gene matches: 6. The CDR3 is 15 amino acids. Germline V CDR1 and CDR2: LGHNA, YNFKEQ.

This clonotype was observed a few times. V usage is TRBV6-2 or TRBV6-3 and J usage is TRBJ1-6, with TRBD1 as a possible D gene (5 bases). Trimming removed 6 bases from V and 14 bases from J, with 17 bases in between. The CDR3 runs 13 residues. Per germline, CDR1 MNHEY and CDR2 SVGEGT. CDR3 in DNA: TGTGCCAGCAGCCCCCCTATTCGGGGGGCCCTCCACTTT. It specifies CASSPPIRGALHF.

This clonotype was seen at least ten times. The genes are TRBV30 and TRBJ2-1; D might be TRBD2 (5 bases). The V gene lost 8 bases and the J gene lost 0 bases, with 17 bases spanning the gap. The CDR3 runs 15 residues. Germline V gene data show CDR1 as GTSNPN and CDR2 as SVGIG (reference sequence). In DNA, the CDR3 is TGTGCCCTGGATCGTACTGGGAGCTCCTACAATGAGCAGTTCTTC. It is translated as CALDRTGSSYNEQFF.

J is TRBJ2-6 and V is TRBV5-6; D gene ambiguous. Germline assignment: CDR1 SGHDT and CDR2 YYEEEE. V lost 5 bases and J lost 1, with 10 bases in between. The CDR3 contains 15 residues. The CDR3 region is CASSRIGSGANVLTF. DNA of the CDR3: TGTGCCAGCAGTCGAATAGGGTCTGGGGCCAACGTCCTGACTTTC.

The V call is TRBV4-3, the J call TRBJ2-2; 13 nucleotides agree with TRBD2. Germline loops: CDR1 LGHNA, CDR2 YSLEER. The V and J ends lost 3 bases and 7 bases, in that order; junction bases with no gene match: 5. CDR3 length: 16 residues. The chain's CDR3 is CASSQRTSGGVGELFF. Here the CDR3 DNA reads TGCGCCAGCAGCCAGAGGACTAGCGGGGGTGTCGGGGAGCTGTTTTTT.

The sample holds many counts of this clonotype. The V gene is TRBV20-1, the J gene TRBJ2-7; the D gene is possibly TRBD2 (8 bases). Trimming removed 1 base from V and 6 bases from J, with 19 bases in between. CDR3 length equals 15 residues. CDR1 is DFQATT, CDR2 SNEGSKA, per germline (reference sequence). The CDR3: CSARAPGLDRVEQYF. CDR3 bases: TGCAGTGCTAGAGCCCCGGGACTAGACAGGGTCGAGCAGTACTTC.

Turning to this clonotype: The junction does not match germline at one end; this may be a read error. This sequence joins TRBV15 and TRBJ2-3; D gene uncertain. The CDR3 loop spans 13 amino acids. CDR1 is LNHNV, CDR2 YYDKDF, per germline (reference sequence). The CDR3 region is CSTSSPYEDTQYF. CDR3 nucleotides: TGTTCCACCAGCAGCCCCTACGAGGATACGCAGTATTTT.

This chain joins TRBV6-6 and TRBJ2-5, with 10 bases that match TRBD2. The CDR3 is 17 residues long. Per the germline V gene, CDR1 is MNHNY and CDR2 is SVGAGI (reference sequence). The V and J ends lost 2 bases and 5 bases, in that order; junction bases with no gene match: 11. The CDR3 coding sequence is TGTGCCAGCAGTTACACTTTCCTTAGCGGGAGGCAGGAGACCCAGTACTTC. It is translated as CASSYTFLSGRQETQYF.

Ten or more counts support this clonotype. This chain uses TRBV2 with TRBJ2-2, with a possible D match to TRBD2 (5 bases). Germline V gene data show CDR1 as SNHLY and CDR2 as FYNNEI. This CDR3 is built from 12 residues. The V and J ends lost 11 bases and 4 bases respectively, with 11 bases between them. The CDR3 DNA sequence: TGTGCCTCGAGTGAGGGCACCGGGGAGCTGTTTTTT. The encoded protein is CASSEGTGELFF.

This chain joins TRBV29-1 and TRBJ2-7, with TRBD1 identical over 8 bases. CDR3 length: 15 amino acids. Germline-derived CDR1 and CDR2 are SQVTM and ANQGSEA. Germline trimming cut 4 bases from V and 3 bases from J; bases unmatched to any gene: 11. In DNA form, the CDR3 reads TGCAGCGTTGTGGGGTCAGGGGGCTACAACTACGAGCAGTACTTC. This codes for CSVVGSGGYNYEQYF.

This clonotype showed up many times. This chain joins TRBV6-1 and TRBJ2-5; 8 positions match TRBD1. Unmatched junction bases numbered 7, after V lost 5 bases and J lost 5 bases. Germline values: CDR1 MNHNS, CDR2 SASEGT. The CDR3 loop spans 14 amino acids. The CDR3 coding sequence is TGTGCCAGCAGTTTTCAGGGGGCGCGGGAGACCCAGTACTTC. It is translated as CASSFQGARETQYF.

The chain recombines TRBV27 with TRBJ2-1, with D possibly matching TRBD1 (5 bases). The CDR3 is made up of 17 amino acids. Trimming took off 2 bases at V and 6 bases at J, with 20 bases between the two ends. The germline V gene has CDR1 MNHEY and CDR2 SMNVEV (reference sequence). The CDR3 bases are TGTGCCAGCAGTTTAGTGGTCGCAACAGGTCAAGGCAATGAGCAGTTCTTC. It is translated as CASSLVVATGQGNEQFF.

This clonotype was picked up many times. The rearrangement links TRBV10-1 to TRBJ2-2, with TRBD1 identical over 10 bases. V was clipped by 2 bases and J by 4 bases; unmatched bases: 1. The CDR3 consists of 15 residues. In germline, CDR1 is WNHNN, CDR2 SYGVQD (reference sequence). CDR3 sequence: CASSEDRGLTGELFF. In nucleotides, the CDR3 is TGCGCCAGCAGTGAGGACAGGGGGCTCACCGGGGAGCTGTTTTTT.

The sample holds a few counts of this clonotype. The chain combines TRBV4-3 with TRBJ2-2; TRBD2 is a possible D gene (6 bases). V was cut by 1 base and J by 8 bases, with 8 bases left in between. The V gene's germline CDR1 is LGHNA and CDR2 YSLEER. This CDR3 comprises 13 residues. CDR3 region: CASSQGREGELFF. The CDR3 DNA is TGCGCCAGCAGCCAAGGGAGGGAAGGGGAGCTGTTTTTT.

Many counts were recorded for this clonotype. The chain has TRBV6-1 and TRBJ2-3, with TRBD1 matching over 9 bases. From germline, CDR1 is MNHNS and CDR2 SASEGT. This CDR3 comprises 16 residues. The J segment lost 0 bases and the V segment lost 4 bases, leaving 5 bases of the junction unmatched. The CDR3 nucleotides are TGTGCCAGCAGTGCACACAGGGGGCGAAGCACAGATACGCAGTATTTT. Its translation is CASSAHRGRSTDTQYF.

Points on this clonotype: A much larger clone differs by one base, so this may be a read error. This chain uses TRBV20-1 with TRBJ2-1; possibly TRBD2 for D (7 bases). The V end was cut by 5 bases, the J end by 10 bases, with 27 bases between. CDR3 length: 16 amino acids. From germline, CDR1 is DFQATT and CDR2 SNEGSKA (reference sequence). CDR3 sequence (DNA): TGCAGTGCTGCCGAAGGACGCAGGGGATGGGACTACGAGCAGTTCTTC. This sequence encodes CSAAEGRRGWDYEQFF.

This clonotype occurred many times. This chain joins TRBV27 and TRBJ2-1; D gene unclear. The CDR3 covers 16 residues. The ends were cut back, 0 bases at V and 3 bases at J, with 12 bases in the middle. The germline V gene encodes CDR1 MNHEY and CDR2 SMNVEV (reference sequence). The CDR3 nucleotides read TGTGCCAGCAGTTTATCGAGTGGCCCCGTCTACAATGAGCAGTTCTTC. Its protein is CASSLSSGPVYNEQFF.